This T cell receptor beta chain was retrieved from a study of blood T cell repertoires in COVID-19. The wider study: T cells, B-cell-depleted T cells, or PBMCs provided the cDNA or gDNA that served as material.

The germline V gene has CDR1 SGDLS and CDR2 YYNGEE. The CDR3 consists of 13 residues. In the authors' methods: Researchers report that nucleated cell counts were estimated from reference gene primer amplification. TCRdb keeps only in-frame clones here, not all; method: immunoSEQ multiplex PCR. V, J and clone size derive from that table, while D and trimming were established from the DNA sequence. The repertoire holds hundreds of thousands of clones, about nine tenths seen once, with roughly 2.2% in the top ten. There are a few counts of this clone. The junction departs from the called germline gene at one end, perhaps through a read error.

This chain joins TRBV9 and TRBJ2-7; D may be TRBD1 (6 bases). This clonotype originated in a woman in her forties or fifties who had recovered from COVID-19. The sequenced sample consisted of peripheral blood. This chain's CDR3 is CASSVKSGQGIHF. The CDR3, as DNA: TGTGCCAGCAGCGTAAAATCGGGTCAGGGGATACACTTC.